This T cell receptor (beta chain) was observed in a study of T cell repertoires in cytomegalovirus infection. Study at large: Recently identified HLA-C-restricted and well-studied HLA-B-restricted CMV epitopes were used.

V lost 4 bases to trimming and J lost 7 bases, with 17 bases between them. Germline CDR1 is LGHNT and CDR2 is FRNRAP. The CDR3 has 15 amino acids. For this clonotype: Antigen: not known.

MiXCR was run by TCRdb on the reads, yielding one entry per CDR3 protein. The sample has 400,000 to 600,000 distinct CDR3 sequences, approximately 46% seen once. Study outcomes and limitations: In two of eight donors, the top clonotype was HLA-C-restricted CMV-specific.

The source material was cultured PBMCs, sampled from culture after CMV antigen stimulation. The clonotype was recovered from a human donor in good health (CMV status not recorded). Some clones in this sample may be carry-over from other donors' samples. V is TRBV12-5 and J is TRBJ1-5, with TRBD1 as a possible D gene (6 bases). CDR3 loop: CASGWTAASRQPQHF. CDR3 DNA: TGTGCTAGTGGTTGGACAGCAGCCTCAAGGCAGCCCCAGCATTTT. The full variable domain, rest sourced from reference TRBV12-5 and TRBJ1-5, is DARVTQTPRHKVTEMGQEVTMRCQPILGHNTVFWYRQTMMQGLELLAYFRNRAPLDDSGMPKDRFSAEMPDATLATLKIQPSEPRDSAVYFCASGWTAASRQPQHFGDGTRLSIL.